These T cell receptor beta chains were read from a single sample in a study of blood T cell repertoires in COVID-19. Profiling relied on immunoSEQ multiplex PCR, and the TCRdb table lists in-frame clones only, not all of them. The repertoire has around 150,000 clones, around four fifths of them found once; the top ten carry around 7%. Sample: PBMCs or T cells enriched from blood (not recorded which). These receptor sequences come from a man aged 45-65 years who had recovered from COVID-19. Each CDR3 is given with its conserved first and last residue. A D gene is named only where the DNA matches it firmly. Size is stated for part of the rows, as once, few or many counts, or as a class when the clone is expanded.

d_call clone_size j_call cdr3_length v_call cdr3_aa cdr3_nt
TRBD1 few TRBJ1-5 15 TRBV7-6 CASSYGTGAGQPQHF TGTGCCAGCAGCTACGGGACAGGGGCCGGTCAGCCCCAGCATTTT
TRBD2 once TRBJ2-1 18 TRBV7-2 CASSAGLAGGPSYNEQFF TGTGCCAGCAGCGCTGGACTAGCGGGGGGCCCCTCCTACAATGAGCAGTTCTTC
NA once TRBJ2-3 13 TRBV30 CAWSGAASGTQYF TGTGCCTGGAGTGGAGCGGCCTCGGGTACGCAGTATTTT
TRBD2 NA TRBJ2-7 16 TRBV6-5 CASSYSIVAGGREQYF TGTGCCAGCAGTTACTCGATTGTAGCGGGGGGGCGCGAGCAGTACTTC
NA NA TRBJ1-2 13 TRBV2 CASSPQGSYGYTF TGTGCCAGCAGTCCCCAGGGGAGCTATGGCTACACCTTC
NA NA TRBJ2-7 15 TRBV7-8 CASIPNSDPGSEQYF TGTGCCAGCATCCCTAACTCCGATCCTGGGAGCGAGCAGTACTTC
TRBD1 NA TRBJ1-1 15 TRBV29-1 CSVERTGGRNTEAFF TGCAGCGTTGAAAGGACAGGGGGTAGGAACACTGAAGCTTTCTTT
NA few TRBJ2-7 16 TRBV21-1 CASSKYGERGRYEQYF TGTGCCAGCAGCAAATACGGGGAAAGGGGGAGATACGAGCAGTACTTC
NA NA TRBJ1-2 13 TRBV4-1 CASSQGSGDGYTF TGCGCCAGCAGCCAAGGATCAGGGGATGGCTACACCTTC
TRBD2 NA TRBJ2-7 15 TRBV10-3 CAISESTGLTYEQYF TGTGCCATCAGTGAGTCGACGGGACTAACCTACGAGCAGTACTTC
NA NA TRBJ2-5 16 TRBV2 CASSESWRGYQETQYF TGTGCCAGCAGTGAATCGTGGCGGGGTTACCAAGAGACCCAGTACTTC
NA NA TRBJ1-2 14 TRBV3-1/TRBV3-2 CASSPGGANYGYTF TGTGCCAGCAGCCCCGGGGGAGCCAACTATGGCTACACCTTC
TRBD2 NA TRBJ2-2 15 TRBV6-2/TRBV6-3 CASSWGLANTGELFF TGTGCCAGCAGTTGGGGACTAGCCAACACCGGGGAGCTGTTTTTT
NA few TRBJ2-7 14 TRBV5-1 CASSLQGGPYEQYF TGCGCCAGCAGCTTACAAGGGGGACCCTACGAGCAGTACTTC
TRBD2 NA TRBJ2-5 17 TRBV7-2 CASSLGLAGGPEGTQYF TGTGCCAGCAGCTTGGGACTAGCGGGGGGCCCGGAGGGAACCCAGTACTTC
TRBD1 NA TRBJ2-7 16 TRBV9 CASSVGQGNENYEQYF TGTGCCAGCAGCGTTGGACAGGGAAATGAGAACTACGAGCAGTACTTC
TRBD1 NA TRBJ2-2 14 TRBV30 CASGTGANTGELFF TGTGCCTCTGGGACAGGGGCAAACACCGGGGAGCTGTTTTTT
NA NA TRBJ2-3 16 TRBV5-6 CASSQTVLSGSDTQYF TGTGCCAGCAGCCAGACTGTGCTTTCGGGTTCAGATACGCAGTATTTT
TRBD2 NA TRBJ2-5 15 TRBV10-3 CAISGSSGGRETQYF TGTGCCATCAGTGGATCTAGCGGGGGAAGAGAGACCCAGTACTTC
TRBD1 NA TRBJ2-7 14 TRBV19 CASSTPGQGGEQYF TGTGCCAGTAGTACCCCCGGACAGGGGGGCGAGCAGTACTTC
TRBD2 NA TRBJ2-2 18 TRBV7-2 CASTFAGLAGGNTGELFF TGTGCCAGCACCTTCGCGGGACTAGCGGGGGGAAACACCGGGGAGCTGTTTTTT
NA NA TRBJ2-7 14 TRBV5-1 CASSEEGVRYEQYF TGCGCCAGCAGCGAGGAGGGAGTGAGGTACGAGCAGTACTTC
TRBD2 NA TRBJ2-3 14 TRBV5-1 CASSFERGTDTQYF TGCGCCAGCAGCTTTGAGCGGGGTACAGATACGCAGTATTTT
NA few TRBJ1-5 15 TRBV19 CASSSGGGNRQPQHF TGTGCCAGTAGCAGCGGGGGGGGGAATCGTCAGCCCCAGCATTTT
NA NA TRBJ2-7 13 TRBV11-2 CASRVSGTYEQYF TGTGCCAGCAGGGTTAGCGGAACCTACGAGCAGTACTTC